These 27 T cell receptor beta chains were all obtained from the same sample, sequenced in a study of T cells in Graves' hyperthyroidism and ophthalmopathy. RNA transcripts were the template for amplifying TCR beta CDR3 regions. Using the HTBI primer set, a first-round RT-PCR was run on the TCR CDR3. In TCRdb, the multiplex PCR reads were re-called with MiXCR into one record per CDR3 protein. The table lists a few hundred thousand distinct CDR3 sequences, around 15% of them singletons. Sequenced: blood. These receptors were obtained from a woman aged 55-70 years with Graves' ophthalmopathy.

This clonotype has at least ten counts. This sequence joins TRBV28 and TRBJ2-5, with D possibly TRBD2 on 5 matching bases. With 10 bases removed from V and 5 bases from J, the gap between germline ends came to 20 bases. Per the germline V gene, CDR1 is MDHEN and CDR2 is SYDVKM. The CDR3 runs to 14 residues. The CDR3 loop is CATRQRPTWETQYF. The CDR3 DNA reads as TGTGCCACCCGGCAGCGGCCCACCTGGGAGACCCAGTACTTC.

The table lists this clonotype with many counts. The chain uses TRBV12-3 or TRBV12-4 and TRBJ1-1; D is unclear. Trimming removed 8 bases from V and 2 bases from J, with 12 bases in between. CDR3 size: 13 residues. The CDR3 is CASAKTPNTEAFF. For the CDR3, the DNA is TGTGCCAGCGCCAAGACACCTAACACTGAAGCTTTCTTT.

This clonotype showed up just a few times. The CDR3 bases are TGTGCCAGCAGTTTTCTCGCGGGAACTACCGGGGAGCTGTTTTTT. Its translation is CASSFLAGTTGELFF. This rearrangement joins TRBV27 to TRBJ2-2; tentatively, D is TRBD2 (6 bases). Germline V gives CDR1 MNHEY, CDR2 SMNVEV (reference sequence). This CDR3 has 15 amino acids. V dropped 3 bases and J dropped 5 bases, with 13 bases sitting between them.

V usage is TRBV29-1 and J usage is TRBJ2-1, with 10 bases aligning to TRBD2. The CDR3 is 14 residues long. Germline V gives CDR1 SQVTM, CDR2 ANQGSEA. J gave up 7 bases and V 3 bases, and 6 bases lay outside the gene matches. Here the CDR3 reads CSVDDLAGDNEQFF. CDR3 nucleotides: TGCAGCGTTGACGACCTAGCGGGAGATAATGAGCAGTTCTTC.

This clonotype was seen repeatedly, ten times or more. The CDR3, as DNA: TGTGCCAGCAGTTTAAGGCAGGGGAGGACCGGGGAGCTGTTTTTT. Translation: CASSLRQGRTGELFF. The chain employs TRBV12-3 or TRBV12-4 and TRBJ2-2; the D gene could be TRBD1 or TRBD2 (6 bases each). The V and J ends lost 2 bases and 5 bases respectively, with 12 bases between them. The CDR3 consists of 15 residues.

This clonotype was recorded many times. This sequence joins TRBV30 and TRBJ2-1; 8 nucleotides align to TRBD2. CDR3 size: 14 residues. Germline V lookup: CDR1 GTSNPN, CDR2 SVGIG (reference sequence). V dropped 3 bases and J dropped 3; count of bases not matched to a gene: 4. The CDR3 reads CAWSSLAGYNEQFF. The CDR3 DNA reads TGTGCCTGGAGCAGCCTAGCGGGCTACAATGAGCAGTTCTTC.

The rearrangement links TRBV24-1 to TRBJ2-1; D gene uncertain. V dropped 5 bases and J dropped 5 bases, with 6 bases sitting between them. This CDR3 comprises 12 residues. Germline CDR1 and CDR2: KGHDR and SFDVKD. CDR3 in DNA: TGTGCCACCAGTGGACTCCACAATGAGCAGTTCTTC. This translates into CATSGLHNEQFF.

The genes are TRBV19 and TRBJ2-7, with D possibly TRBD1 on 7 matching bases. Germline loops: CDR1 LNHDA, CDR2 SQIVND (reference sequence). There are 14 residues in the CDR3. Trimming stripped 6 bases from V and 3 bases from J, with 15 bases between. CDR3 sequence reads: CASSPGGSGYEQYF. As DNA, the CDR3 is TGTGCCAGTAGCCCAGGGGGTAGCGGCTACGAGCAGTACTTC. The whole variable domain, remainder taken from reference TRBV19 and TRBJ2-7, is DGGITQSPKYLFRKEGQNVTLSCEQNLNHDAMYWYRQDPGQGLRLIYYSQIVNDFQKGDIAEGYSVSREKKESFPLTVTSAQKNPTAFYLCASSPGGSGYEQYFGPGTRLTVT.

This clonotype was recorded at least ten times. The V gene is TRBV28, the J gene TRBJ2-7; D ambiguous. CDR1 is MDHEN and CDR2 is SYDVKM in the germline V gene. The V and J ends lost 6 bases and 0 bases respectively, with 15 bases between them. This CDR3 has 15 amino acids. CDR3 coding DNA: TGTGCCAGCAGCCCGCGCCGGATGGGCTCCTACGAGCAGTACTTC. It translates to CASSPRRMGSYEQYF.

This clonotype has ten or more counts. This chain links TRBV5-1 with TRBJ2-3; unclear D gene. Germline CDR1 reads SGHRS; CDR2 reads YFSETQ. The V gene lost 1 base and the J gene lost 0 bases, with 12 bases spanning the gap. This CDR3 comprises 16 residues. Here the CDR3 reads CASSLMSRASTDTQYF. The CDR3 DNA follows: TGCGCCAGCAGCTTGATGTCCAGAGCCAGCACAGATACGCAGTATTTT. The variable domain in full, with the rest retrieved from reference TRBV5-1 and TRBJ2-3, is KAGVTQTPRYLIKTRGQQVTLSCSPISGHRSVSWYQQTPGQGLQFLFEYFSETQRNKGNFPGRFSGRQFSNSRSEMNVSTLELGDSALYLCASSLMSRASTDTQYFGPGTRLTVL.

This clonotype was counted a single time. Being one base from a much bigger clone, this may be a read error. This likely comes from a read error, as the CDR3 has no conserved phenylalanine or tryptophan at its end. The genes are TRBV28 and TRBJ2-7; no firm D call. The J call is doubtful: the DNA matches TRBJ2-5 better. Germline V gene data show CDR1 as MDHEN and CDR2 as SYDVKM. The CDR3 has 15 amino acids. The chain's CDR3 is CASSTPGGVPWTQYS. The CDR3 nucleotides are TGTGCCAGCAGTACTCCTGGCGGAGTTCCTTGGACCCAGTACTCC.

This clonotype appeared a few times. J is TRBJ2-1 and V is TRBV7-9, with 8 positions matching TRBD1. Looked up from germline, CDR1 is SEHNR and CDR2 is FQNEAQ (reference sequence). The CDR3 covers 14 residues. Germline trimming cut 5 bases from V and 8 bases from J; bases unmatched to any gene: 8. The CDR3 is CASSTVYRGDEQFF. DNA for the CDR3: TGTGCCAGCAGCACAGTATACAGGGGGGATGAGCAGTTCTTC.

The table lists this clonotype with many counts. CDR3 sequence reads: CASSLARRATEAFF. DNA of the CDR3: TGCGCCAGCAGCTTGGCACGGAGGGCCACTGAAGCTTTCTTT. The genes are TRBV5-1 and TRBJ1-1; D unclear. This CDR3 region has 14 residues. Trimming cost V 0 bases and J 4 bases, with 10 bases left between them. Germline CDR1 reads SGHRS; CDR2 reads YFSETQ.

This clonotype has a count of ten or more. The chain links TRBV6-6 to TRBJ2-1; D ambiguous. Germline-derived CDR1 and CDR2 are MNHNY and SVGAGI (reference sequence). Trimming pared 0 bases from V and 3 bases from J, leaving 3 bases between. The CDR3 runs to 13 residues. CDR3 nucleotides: TGTGCCAGCAGTTACTCCGGCTACAATGAGCAGTTCTTC. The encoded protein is CASSYSGYNEQFF.

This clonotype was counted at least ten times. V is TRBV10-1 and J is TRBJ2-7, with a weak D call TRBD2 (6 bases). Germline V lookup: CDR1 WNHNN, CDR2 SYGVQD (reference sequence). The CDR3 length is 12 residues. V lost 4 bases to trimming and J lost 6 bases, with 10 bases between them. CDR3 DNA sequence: TGCGCCAGCAGTGCTGGGACTGGCGAGCAGTACTTC. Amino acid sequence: CASSAGTGEQYF.

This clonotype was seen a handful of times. CDR3 DNA sequence: TGTGCCAGCAGCCAAGCGGACAGTGATAATTCACCCCTCCACTTT. Translating it yields CASSQADSDNSPLHF. J is TRBJ1-6 and V is TRBV4-2, with D possibly being TRBD1 (6 bases). Trimming stripped 1 base from V and 5 bases from J, with 9 bases between. The CDR3 sequence is 15 residues long. Per the germline V gene, CDR1 is LGHNA and CDR2 is YNFKEQ.

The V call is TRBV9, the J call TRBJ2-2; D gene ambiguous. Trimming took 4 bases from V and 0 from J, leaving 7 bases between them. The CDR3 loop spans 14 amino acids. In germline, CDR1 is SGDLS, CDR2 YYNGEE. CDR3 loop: CASSKVANTGELFF. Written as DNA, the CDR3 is TGTGCCAGCAGCAAGGTGGCGAACACCGGGGAGCTGTTTTTT. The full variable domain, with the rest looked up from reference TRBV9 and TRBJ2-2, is DSGVTQTPKHLITATGQRVTLRCSPRSGDLSVYWYQQSLDQGLQFLIQYYNGEERAKGNILERFSAQQFPDLHSELNLSSLELGDSALYFCASSKVANTGELFFGEGSRLTVL.

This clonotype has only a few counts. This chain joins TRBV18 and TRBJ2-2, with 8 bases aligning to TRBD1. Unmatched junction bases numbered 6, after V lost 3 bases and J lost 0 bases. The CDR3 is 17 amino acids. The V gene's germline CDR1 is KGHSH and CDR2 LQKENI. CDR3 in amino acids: CASSPTAGGANTGELFF. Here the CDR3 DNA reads TGTGCCAGCTCACCCACCGCAGGGGGCGCGAACACCGGGGAGCTGTTTTTT.

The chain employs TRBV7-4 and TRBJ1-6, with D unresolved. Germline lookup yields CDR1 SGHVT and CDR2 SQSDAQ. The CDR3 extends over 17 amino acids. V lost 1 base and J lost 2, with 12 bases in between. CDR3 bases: TGTGCCAGCAGCTTAGTCTTACAACAGACCTATAATTCACCCCTCCACTTT. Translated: CASSLVLQQTYNSPLHF.

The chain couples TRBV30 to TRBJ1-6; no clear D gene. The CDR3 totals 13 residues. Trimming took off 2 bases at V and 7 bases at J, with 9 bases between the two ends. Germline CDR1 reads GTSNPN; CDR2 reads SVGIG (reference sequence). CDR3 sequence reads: CAWSITANSPLHF. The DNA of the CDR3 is TGTGCCTGGAGTATTACCGCAAATTCACCCCTCCACTTT.

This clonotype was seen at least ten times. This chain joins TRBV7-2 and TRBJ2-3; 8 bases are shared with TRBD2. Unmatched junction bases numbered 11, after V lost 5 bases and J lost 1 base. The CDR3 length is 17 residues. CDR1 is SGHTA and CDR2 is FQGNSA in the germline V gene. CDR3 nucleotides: TGTGCCAGCAGCCGTTCTCCCGGGACTAGAGGCACAGATACGCAGTATTTT. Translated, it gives CASSRSPGTRGTDTQYF.

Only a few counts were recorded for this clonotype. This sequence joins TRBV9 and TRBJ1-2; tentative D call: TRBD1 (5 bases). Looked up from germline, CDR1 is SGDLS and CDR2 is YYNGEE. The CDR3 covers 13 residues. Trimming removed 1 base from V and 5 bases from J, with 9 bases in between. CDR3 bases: TGTGCCAGCAGCGTAACGCAGGGTTATGGCTACACCTTC. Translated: CASSVTQGYGYTF. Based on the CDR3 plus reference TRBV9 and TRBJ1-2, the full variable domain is DSGVTQTPKHLITATGQRVTLRCSPRSGDLSVYWYQQSLDQGLQFLIQYYNGEERAKGNILERFSAQQFPDLHSELNLSSLELGDSALYFCASSVTQGYGYTFGSGTRLTVV.

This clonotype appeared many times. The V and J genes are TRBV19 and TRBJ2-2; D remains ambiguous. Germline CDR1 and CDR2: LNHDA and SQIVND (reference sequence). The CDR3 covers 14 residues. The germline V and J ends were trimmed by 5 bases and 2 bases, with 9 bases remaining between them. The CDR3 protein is CASSPGHNTGELFF. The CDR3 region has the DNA TGTGCCAGTAGTCCGGGTCATAACACCGGGGAGCTGTTTTTT.

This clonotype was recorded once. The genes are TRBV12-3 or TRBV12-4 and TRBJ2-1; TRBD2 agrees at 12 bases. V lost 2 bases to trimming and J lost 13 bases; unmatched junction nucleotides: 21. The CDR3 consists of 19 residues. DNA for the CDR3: TGTGCCAGCAGTTTACGGGCAGGGGCCTACACTAGCGGGAGGAACGAACAGTTCTTC. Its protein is CASSLRAGAYTSGRNEQFF.

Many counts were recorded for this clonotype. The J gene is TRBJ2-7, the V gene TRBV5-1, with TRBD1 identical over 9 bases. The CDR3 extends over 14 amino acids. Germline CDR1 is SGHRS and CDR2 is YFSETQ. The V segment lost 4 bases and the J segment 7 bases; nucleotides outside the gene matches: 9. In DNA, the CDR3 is TGCGCCAGCAGCCTCGGGACAGGGCAGAGTGAGCAGTACTTC. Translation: CASSLGTGQSEQYF. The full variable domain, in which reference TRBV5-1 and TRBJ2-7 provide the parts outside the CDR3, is KAGVTQTPRYLIKTRGQQVTLSCSPISGHRSVSWYQQTPGQGLQFLFEYFSETQRNKGNFPGRFSGRQFSNSRSEMNVSTLELGDSALYLCASSLGTGQSEQYFGPGTRLTVT.

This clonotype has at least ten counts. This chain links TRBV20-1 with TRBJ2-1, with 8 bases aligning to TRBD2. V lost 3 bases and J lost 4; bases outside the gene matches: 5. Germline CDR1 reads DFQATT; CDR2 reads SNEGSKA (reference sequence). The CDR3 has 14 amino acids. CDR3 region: CSASSSGTYNEQFF. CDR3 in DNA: TGCAGTGCTAGTAGTAGCGGGACGTACAATGAGCAGTTCTTC.

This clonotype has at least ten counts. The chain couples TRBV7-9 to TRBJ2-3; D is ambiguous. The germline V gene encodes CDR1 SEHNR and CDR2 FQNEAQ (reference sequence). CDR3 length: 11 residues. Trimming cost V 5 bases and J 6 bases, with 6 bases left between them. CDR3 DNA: TGTGCCAGCAGCCCCGCCGATACGCAGTATTTT. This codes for CASSPADTQYF.